This T cell receptor (beta chain) was sequenced for a study of metastatic and nonmetastatic thyroid tumors (TCRdb year 2020). As for the study more broadly: The researchers compared repertoires between peripheral blood samples and tumor or nodule tissue samples from patients with malignant or benign thyroid disease.

This clone came up many times. Its target antigen remains unknown. Base qualities were left out, and no much larger clone turns up one base away. None of the patients had been given any treatment before thyroid surgery. Patient clinical samples collected from about 2012 to 2018 were retrospectively analysed using T-cell receptor beta sequencing. General study outcomes and caveats: TCR beta diversity was reported as significantly higher in malignant tumors than in benign nodules, in both blood and tumor samples.

Libraries were prepared through PCR. Sequencing took place on an Illumina HiSeq 4000. High-throughput sequencing was used to profile the TCR beta-chain CDR3 region of every patient. Turning to the authors' computational methods: Drawing on CDR3 differences between clinicopathological groups, the researchers built a classifier meant to tell apart patients with distant-metastatic papillary thyroid cancer. Repertoire diversity was assessed with the Shannon index, and tumor-blood repertoire similarity with the Morisita-Horn index. TCRdb reworked the public reads: Q25 trimming with fastp, MiXCR clone assembly, productive beta chains retained. The V and J calls shown here were made by TCRdb, not taken from the authors' results. The sample yields over 40,000 clones; 9.5% to 12% were counted once. Around 25% of the sample is in the top ten clones. Via the germline V gene, CDR1 is MDHEN and CDR2 SYDVKM. V is pared back by 6 bases and J by 3 bases, with 10 bases lying between the germline termini. From the cysteine up to the phenylalanine, the CDR3 has a length of 13 residues. Just the 39-base CDR3 DNA is kept, in frame starting at base 1.

This receptor chain uses TRBV28 and TRBJ2-3, with the D gene too uncertain to name. The clonotype was recovered from a female donor with papillary thyroid cancer or a benign thyroid nodule (not recorded which). Some clones in this sample may be carry-over from other donors' samples. Sequenced: blood. The DNA sequence is TGTGCCAGCAGGAAATATGAGACAGATACGCAGTATTTT. Translated, this gives CASRKYETDTQYF.